These T cell receptor beta chains were read from a single sample in a study of shared clonotypes between healthy human individuals. Profiled with immunoSEQ multiplex PCR; TCRdb holds only in-frame clones, not every one. The sample consists of some 1.5 million clones, 95% to 99% of them appearing once. Sequencing was carried out using naive CD4+ T cells sorted from blood. These receptors came from a man aged 30 to 39 in good health. Each CDR3 is given with its conserved first and last residue. A D gene is named only where the DNA matches it firmly.

D gene,V gene,J gene,CDR3 protein
TRBD1,TRBV11-2,TRBJ1-2,CASSLGLTGGKYGYTF
TRBD2,TRBV28,TRBJ2-7,CASRRRGRESSYEQYF
NA,TRBV15,TRBJ1-5,CATSRDPDQPQHF
NA,TRBV18,TRBJ2-3,CASSPRGSPTDTQYF
TRBD1,TRBV2,TRBJ1-4,CASGRQGGNEKLFF
NA,TRBV18,TRBJ2-1,CASSPGRVTYNEQFF
NA,TRBV7-9,TRBJ1-3,CASSPQQGSGNTIYF
TRBD2,TRBV28,TRBJ2-1,CASRLMGTSEHNEQFF
NA,TRBV5-1,TRBJ2-2,CASSPASISATGELFF
NA,TRBV5-1,TRBJ2-3,CASSLVRGADTQYF
NA,TRBV18,TRBJ1-1,CASPKNTEAFF
NA,TRBV7-2,TRBJ2-7,CASSSSSTPYF
NA,TRBV10-2,TRBJ2-5,CASSDRLLGETQYF
TRBD2,TRBV28,TRBJ2-1,CASSPTSGSLNEQFF
NA,TRBV2,TRBJ1-5,CASSRLGTENQPQHF
NA,TRBV6-5,TRBJ2-7,CASSSGAYYEQYF
TRBD1,TRBV6-5,TRBJ1-5,CASSSGQGGGNQPQHF
TRBD1,TRBV15,TRBJ2-7,CATSRPGQGFYEQYF
TRBD2,TRBV5-4,TRBJ2-1,CASRRTSGGGNEQFF
TRBD1,TRBV15,TRBJ2-7,CATSRDQGQGYEQYF
NA,TRBV7-3,TRBJ2-3,CASSPGTDTQYF
NA,TRBV28,TRBJ1-3,CASSLALRTIYF
NA,TRBV7-9,TRBJ2-6,CASSSPGLSSGANVLTF
TRBD2,TRBV28,TRBJ2-7,CATNPQGSGRYEQYF
NA,TRBV7-9,TRBJ2-7,CASSLNRSSSYEQYF
TRBD2,TRBV18,TRBJ2-7,CASSPLGGSTFSYEQYF
TRBD2,TRBV19,TRBJ2-1,CASSIWASGPTYNEQFF
NA,TRBV7-3,TRBJ2-5,CASSSQPMETQYF
NA,TRBV28,TRBJ1-5,CASSSHQPQHF